The 9 T cell receptor beta chains in this list originate from one sample, sequenced in a study of beta chain features in type 1 diabetes. All of the isolated RNA was reverse transcribed, so expressed TCRB transcripts were sequenced. Assay used: immunoSEQ multiplex PCR; TCRdb lists only in-frame clones, some missing. The sample includes more than 300,000 clones, about 12% of them seen just once. Material for sequencing was naive CD4+ T cells from blood. These TCRs come from a man between 18 and 35 years old in good health.

This clone was counted at least ten times. This chain links TRBV7-9 with TRBJ2-5; maybe TRBD2 (5 bases). This CDR3 has 13 residues. Germline V gene data show CDR1 as SEHNR and CDR2 as FQNEAQ (reference sequence). Trimming took off 5 bases at V and 7 bases at J, with 14 bases between the two ends. The CDR3 loop is CASSLSGLGTQYF. The CDR3 coding sequence is TGTGCCAGCAGCCTATCTGGACTGGGGACCCAGTACTTC.

Concerning this clone: Additional DNA sequences in this sample encode the identical CDR3. This chain uses TRBV30 with TRBJ1-2; D gene unclear. V was shortened by 1 base and J by 1 base, with 4 bases between the two germline ends. CDR1 is GTSNPN, CDR2 SVGIG, per germline (reference sequence). This CDR3 region has 12 residues. The CDR3 spells CAWSAGNYGYTF. The CDR3 DNA is TGTGCCTGGAGTGCGGGTAACTATGGCTACACCTTC.

The chain employs TRBV7-2 and TRBJ2-1; 12 bases line up with TRBD2. Germline-derived CDR1 and CDR2 are SGHTA and FQGNSA. This CDR3 has 18 amino acids. Losses at the gene ends were 0 bases for V and 4 bases for J; bases not matched to a gene: 7. The CDR3 spells CASSLAIASGGAYNEQFF. CDR3 bases: TGTGCCAGCAGCTTAGCGATAGCTAGCGGGGGGGCTTACAATGAGCAGTTCTTC.

CDR3 coding DNA: TGTGCCAGCAGCTACTCTGATAGCGGGTTCTACAATGAGCAGTTCTTC. This encodes CASSYSDSGFYNEQFF. The chain joins TRBV28 to TRBJ2-1; the match to TRBD2 covers 7 bases. The J segment lost 3 bases and the V segment lost 6 bases, leaving 11 bases of the junction unmatched. This CDR3 region has 16 residues. The germline CDR1 and CDR2 sequences are MDHEN and SYDVKM.

About this clone itself: This same CDR3 is encoded by further DNA sequences in the sample. J is TRBJ2-7 and V is TRBV7-2, with TRBD2 matching 8 bases. The trim removed 1 base at V and 5 bases at J, leaving 4 bases unmatched. The CDR3 contains 14 residues. Germline V gene lookup returns CDR1 SGHTA and CDR2 FQGNSA. The CDR3 sequence: CASSLVAGGHEQYF. The CDR3, as DNA: TGTGCCAGCAGCTTAGTGGCGGGGGGCCACGAGCAGTACTTC.

The CDR3 nucleotides are TGTGCCAGCAGTTACACTTCAGGGTGGAGCACCGGGGAGCTGTTTTTT. The encoded protein is CASSYTSGWSTGELFF. The J gene is TRBJ2-2, the V gene TRBV6-5, with TRBD1 as a possible D gene (5 bases). Germline CDR1 MNHEY, CDR2 SVGAGI. V lost 2 bases to trimming and J lost 4 bases, with 14 bases between them. This CDR3 spans 16 amino acids.

The chain joins TRBV28 to TRBJ2-4; D is uncertain. The CDR3 has 16 amino acids. V lost 6 bases to trimming and J lost 0 bases, with 15 bases between them. Per the germline V gene, CDR1 is MDHEN and CDR2 is SYDVKM. As DNA, the CDR3 is TGTGCCAGCAGCCAAGTTGGGCAGATAGCCAAAAACATTCAGTACTTC. Its translation: CASSQVGQIAKNIQYF.

The V gene is TRBV30, the J gene TRBJ2-5; weak D call: TRBD2 (5 bases). The germline V gene has CDR1 GTSNPN and CDR2 SVGIG (reference sequence). Trimming cost V 2 bases and J 7 bases, with 14 bases left between them. The CDR3 length is 13 residues. CDR3 in DNA: TGTGCCTGGAGTTGGAAGGGAGAAGGGACCCAGTACTTC. It specifies CAWSWKGEGTQYF.

Notes on this clone: The conserved phenylalanine or tryptophan is not found at the CDR3 terminus, so this likely reflects a read error. The CDR3: CASSPLTGTEAFY. The CDR3 bases are TGTGCCAGCTCACCACTGACAGGGACTGAAGCTTTCTAT. The J gene is TRBJ1-1, the V gene TRBV18; 7 bases are a match to TRBD1. Trimming removed 1 base from V and 5 bases from J; junction bases left unmatched: 1. The CDR3 totals 13 residues. Germline V CDR1 and CDR2: KGHSH, LQKENI.